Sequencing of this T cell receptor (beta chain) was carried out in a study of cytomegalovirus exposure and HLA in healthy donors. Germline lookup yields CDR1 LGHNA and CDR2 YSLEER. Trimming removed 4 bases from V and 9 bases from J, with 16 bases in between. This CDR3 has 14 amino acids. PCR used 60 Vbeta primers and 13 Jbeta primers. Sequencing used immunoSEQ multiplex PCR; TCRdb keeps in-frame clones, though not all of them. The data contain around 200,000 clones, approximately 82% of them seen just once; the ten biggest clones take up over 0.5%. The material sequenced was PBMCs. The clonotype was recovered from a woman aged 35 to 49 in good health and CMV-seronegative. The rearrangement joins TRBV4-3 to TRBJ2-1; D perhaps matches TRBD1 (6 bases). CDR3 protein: CASSPGYRESEQFF. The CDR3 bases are TGCGCCAGCAGCCCGGGGTACAGGGAGTCTGAGCAGTTCTTC.